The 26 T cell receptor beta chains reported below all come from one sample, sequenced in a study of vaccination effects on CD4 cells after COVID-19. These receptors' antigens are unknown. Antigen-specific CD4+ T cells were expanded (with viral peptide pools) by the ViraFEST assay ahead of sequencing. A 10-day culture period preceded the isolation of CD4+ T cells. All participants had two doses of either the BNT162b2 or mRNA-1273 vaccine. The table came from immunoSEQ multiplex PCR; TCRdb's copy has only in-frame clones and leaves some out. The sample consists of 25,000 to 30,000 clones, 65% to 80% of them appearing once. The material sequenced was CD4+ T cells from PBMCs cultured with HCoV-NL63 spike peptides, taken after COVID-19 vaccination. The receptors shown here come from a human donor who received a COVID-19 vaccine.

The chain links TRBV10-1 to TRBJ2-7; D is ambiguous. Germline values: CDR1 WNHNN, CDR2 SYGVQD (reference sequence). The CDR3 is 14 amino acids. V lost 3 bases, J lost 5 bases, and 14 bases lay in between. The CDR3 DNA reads TGCGCCAGCAGTGATCTTCTGGGGATCCACGAGCAGTACTTC. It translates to CASSDLLGIHEQYF.

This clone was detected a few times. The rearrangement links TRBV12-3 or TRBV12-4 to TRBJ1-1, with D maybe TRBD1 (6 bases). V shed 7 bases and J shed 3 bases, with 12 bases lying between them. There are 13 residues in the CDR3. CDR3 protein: CASTLNRDTEAFF. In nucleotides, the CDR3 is TGTGCCAGCACCCTCAACAGGGACACTGAAGCTTTCTTT.

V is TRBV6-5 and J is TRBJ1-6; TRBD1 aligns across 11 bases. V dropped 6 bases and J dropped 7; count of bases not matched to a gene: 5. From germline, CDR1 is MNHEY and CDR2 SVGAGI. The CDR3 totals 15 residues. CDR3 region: CASRAGQGGNSPLHF. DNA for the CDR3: TGTGCCAGCAGAGCGGGACAGGGGGGGAATTCACCCCTCCACTTT.

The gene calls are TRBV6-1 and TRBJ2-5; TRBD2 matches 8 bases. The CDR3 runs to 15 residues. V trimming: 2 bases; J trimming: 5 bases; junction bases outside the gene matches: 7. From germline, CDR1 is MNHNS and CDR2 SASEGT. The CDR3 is CASSEPAGAGETQYF. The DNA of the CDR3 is TGTGCCAGCAGTGAACCAGCGGGGGCGGGGGAGACCCAGTACTTC.

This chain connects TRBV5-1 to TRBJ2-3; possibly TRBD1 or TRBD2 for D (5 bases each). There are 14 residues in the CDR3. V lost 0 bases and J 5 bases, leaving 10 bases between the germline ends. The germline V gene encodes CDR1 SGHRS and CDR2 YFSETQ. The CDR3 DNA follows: TGCGCCAGCAGCTTGGGGGGACCAGAAGATACGCAGTATTTT. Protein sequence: CASSLGGPEDTQYF.

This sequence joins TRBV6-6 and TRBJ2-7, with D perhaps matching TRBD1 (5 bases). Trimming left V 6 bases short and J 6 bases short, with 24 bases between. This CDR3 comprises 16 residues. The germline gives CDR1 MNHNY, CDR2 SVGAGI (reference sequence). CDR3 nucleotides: TGTGCCAGCAGAGATACCAACAGGTTTAGTCTGGGCGAGCAGTACTTC. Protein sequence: CASRDTNRFSLGEQYF.

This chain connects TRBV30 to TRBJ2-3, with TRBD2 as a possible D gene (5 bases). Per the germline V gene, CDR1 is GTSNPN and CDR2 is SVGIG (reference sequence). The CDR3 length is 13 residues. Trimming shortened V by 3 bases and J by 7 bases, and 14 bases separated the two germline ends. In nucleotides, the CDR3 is TGTGCCTGGAGCCGGGATTATGTAAATACGCAGTATTTT. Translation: CAWSRDYVNTQYF.

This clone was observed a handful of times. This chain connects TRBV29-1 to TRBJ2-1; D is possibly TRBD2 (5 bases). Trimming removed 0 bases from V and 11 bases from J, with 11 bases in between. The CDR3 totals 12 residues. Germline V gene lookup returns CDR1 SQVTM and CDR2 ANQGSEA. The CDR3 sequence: CSVEELGKKQFF. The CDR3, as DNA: TGCAGCGTTGAAGAACTAGGTAAAAAGCAGTTCTTC.

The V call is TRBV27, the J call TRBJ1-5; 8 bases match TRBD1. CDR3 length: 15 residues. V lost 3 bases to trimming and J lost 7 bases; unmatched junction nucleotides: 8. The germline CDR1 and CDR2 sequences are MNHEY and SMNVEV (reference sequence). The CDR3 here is CASSFRQGPPQPQHF. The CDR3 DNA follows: TGTGCCAGCAGTTTCCGACAGGGGCCGCCGCAGCCCCAGCATTTT.

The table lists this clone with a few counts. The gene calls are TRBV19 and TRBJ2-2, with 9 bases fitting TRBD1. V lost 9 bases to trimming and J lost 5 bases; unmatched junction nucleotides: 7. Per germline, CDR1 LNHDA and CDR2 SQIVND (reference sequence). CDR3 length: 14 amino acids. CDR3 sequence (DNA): TGTGCCAGCCAGAGGACAGGGGCGACCGGGGAGCTGTTTTTT. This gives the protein CASQRTGATGELFF.

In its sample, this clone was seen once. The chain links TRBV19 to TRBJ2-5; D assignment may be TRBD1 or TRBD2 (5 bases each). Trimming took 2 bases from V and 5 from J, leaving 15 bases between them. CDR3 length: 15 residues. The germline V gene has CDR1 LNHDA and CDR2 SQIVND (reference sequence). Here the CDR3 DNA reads TGTGCCAGTAGTATACGGGCGGGCGAGGGGGAGACCCAGTACTTC. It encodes CASSIRAGEGETQYF.

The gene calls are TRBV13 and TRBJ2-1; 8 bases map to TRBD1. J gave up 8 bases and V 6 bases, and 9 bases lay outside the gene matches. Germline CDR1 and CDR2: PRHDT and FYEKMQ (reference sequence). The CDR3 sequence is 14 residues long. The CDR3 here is CASRARTGFDEQFF. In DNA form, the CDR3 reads TGTGCCAGCAGGGCCCGGACAGGGTTCGATGAGCAGTTCTTC.

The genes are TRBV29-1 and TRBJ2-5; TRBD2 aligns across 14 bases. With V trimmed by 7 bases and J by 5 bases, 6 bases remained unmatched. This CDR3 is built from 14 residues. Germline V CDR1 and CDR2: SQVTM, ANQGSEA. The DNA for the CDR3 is TGCAGCGCCCCGACTAGCGGGGGGGCCGAGACCCAGTACTTC. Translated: CSAPTSGGAETQYF.

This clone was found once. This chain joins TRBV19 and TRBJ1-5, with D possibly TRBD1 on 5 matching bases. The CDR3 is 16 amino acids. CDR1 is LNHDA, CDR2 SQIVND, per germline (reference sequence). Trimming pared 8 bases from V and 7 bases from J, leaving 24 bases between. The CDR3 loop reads CASRPPWGKTGQPQHF. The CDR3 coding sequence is TGTGCCAGTCGCCCGCCGTGGGGGAAAACAGGACAGCCCCAGCATTTT.

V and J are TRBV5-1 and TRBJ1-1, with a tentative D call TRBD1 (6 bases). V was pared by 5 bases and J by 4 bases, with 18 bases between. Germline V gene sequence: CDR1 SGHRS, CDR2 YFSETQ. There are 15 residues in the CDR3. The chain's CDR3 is CASSISGAGGTEAFF. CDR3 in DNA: TGCGCCAGCAGTATATCAGGGGCGGGTGGCACTGAAGCTTTCTTT. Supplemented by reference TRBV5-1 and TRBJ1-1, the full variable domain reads KAGVTQTPRYLIKTRGQQVTLSCSPISGHRSVSWYQQTPGQGLQFLFEYFSETQRNKGNFPGRFSGRQFSNSRSEMNVSTLELGDSALYLCASSISGAGGTEAFFGQGTRLTVV.

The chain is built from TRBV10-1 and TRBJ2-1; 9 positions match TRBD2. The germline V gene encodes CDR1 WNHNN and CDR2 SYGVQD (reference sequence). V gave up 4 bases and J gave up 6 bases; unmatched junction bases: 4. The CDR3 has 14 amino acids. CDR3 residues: CASSVAGGPNEQFF. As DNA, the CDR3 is TGCGCCAGCAGTGTCGCGGGAGGGCCCAATGAGCAGTTCTTC.

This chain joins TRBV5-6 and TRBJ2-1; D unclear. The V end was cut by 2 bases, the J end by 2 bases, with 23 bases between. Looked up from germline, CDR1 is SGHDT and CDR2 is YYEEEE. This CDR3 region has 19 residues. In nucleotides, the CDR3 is TGTGCCAGCAGCTTAAGTGCAGGAAGTTGGCGGAACACCTACAATGAGCAGTTCTTC. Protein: CASSLSAGSWRNTYNEQFF.

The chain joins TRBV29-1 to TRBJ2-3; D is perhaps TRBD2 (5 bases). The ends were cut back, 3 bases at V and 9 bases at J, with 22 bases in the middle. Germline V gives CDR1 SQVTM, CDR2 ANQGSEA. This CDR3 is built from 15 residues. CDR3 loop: CSVEDSGESPGTQYF. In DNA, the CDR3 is TGCAGCGTTGAGGATTCTGGGGAGTCACCCGGGACGCAGTATTTT.

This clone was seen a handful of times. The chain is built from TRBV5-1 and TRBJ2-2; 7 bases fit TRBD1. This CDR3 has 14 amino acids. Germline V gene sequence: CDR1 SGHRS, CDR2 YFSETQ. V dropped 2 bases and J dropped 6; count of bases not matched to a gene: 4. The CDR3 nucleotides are TGCGCCAGCAGCTTTCAACAGGGGTCCGGGGAGCTGTTTTTT. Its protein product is CASSFQQGSGELFF.

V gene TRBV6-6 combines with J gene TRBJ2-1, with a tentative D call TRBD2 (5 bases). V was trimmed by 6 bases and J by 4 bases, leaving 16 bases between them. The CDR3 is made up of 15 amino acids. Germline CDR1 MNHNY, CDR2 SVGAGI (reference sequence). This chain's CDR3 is CASRQTSSLYNEQFF. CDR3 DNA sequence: TGTGCCAGCAGGCAAACTAGTTCCCTTTACAATGAGCAGTTCTTC.

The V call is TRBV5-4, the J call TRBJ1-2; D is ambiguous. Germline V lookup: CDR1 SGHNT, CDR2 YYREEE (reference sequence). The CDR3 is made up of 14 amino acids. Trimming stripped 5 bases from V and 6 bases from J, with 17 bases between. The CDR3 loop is CASSTITLPNGYTF. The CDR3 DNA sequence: TGTGCCAGCAGTACCATTACGCTGCCTAATGGCTACACCTTC.

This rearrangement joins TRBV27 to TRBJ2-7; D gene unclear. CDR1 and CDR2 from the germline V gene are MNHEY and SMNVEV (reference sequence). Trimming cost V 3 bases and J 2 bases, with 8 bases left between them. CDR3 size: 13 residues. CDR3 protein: CASSLSQPYEQYF. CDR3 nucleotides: TGTGCCAGCAGTTTGTCACAGCCCTACGAGCAGTACTTC.

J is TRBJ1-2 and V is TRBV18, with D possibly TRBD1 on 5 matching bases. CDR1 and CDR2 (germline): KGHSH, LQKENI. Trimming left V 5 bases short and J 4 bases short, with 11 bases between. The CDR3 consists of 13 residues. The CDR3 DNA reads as TGTGCCAGCTCATCGGACACGCGCTATGGCTACACCTTC. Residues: CASSSDTRYGYTF.

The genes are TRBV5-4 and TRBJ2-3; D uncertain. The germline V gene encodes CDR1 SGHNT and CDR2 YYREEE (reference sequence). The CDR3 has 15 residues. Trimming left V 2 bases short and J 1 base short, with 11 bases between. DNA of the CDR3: TGTGCCAGCAGCTTTGGTGGTAGGGGCACAGATACGCAGTATTTT. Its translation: CASSFGGRGTDTQYF.

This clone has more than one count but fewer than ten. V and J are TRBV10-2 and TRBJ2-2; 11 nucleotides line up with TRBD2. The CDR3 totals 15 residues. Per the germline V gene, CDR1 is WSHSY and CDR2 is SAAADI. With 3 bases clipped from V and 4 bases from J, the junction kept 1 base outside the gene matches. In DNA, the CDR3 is TGCGCCAGCAGTGACCTAGCGGGAGGCACCGGGGAGCTGTTTTTT. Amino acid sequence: CASSDLAGGTGELFF.

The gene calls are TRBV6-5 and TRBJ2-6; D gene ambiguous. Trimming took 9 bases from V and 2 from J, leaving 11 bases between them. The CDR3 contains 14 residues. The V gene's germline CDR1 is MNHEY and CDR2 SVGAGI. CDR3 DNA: TGTGCCAGTGCCCCTGGCGCTGGGGCCAACGTCCTGACTTTC. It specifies CASAPGAGANVLTF.